Included here is one TCR beta chain sequence, with context. The antigen this receptor binds is unknown. Base qualities are not recorded, but no much larger clone differs from it by a single base. The data belong to a study of T cells in localized non-small cell lung cancer (dated by TCRdb to 2020 to 2021). Regarding the complete study: The study examined T cell repertoires in 236 patients with early-stage NSCLC and compared tumors with uninvolved tumor-adjacent lungs. Of the NSCLC patients, roughly 130 were male and around 99 were female, and the mean age was around 66 years. The cohort was made up of around 220 treatment-naive NSCLC patients whose localized lung tumors had been resected. What the research found in general, with its limitations: A median of roughly 58 of the top 100 tumor clones were detected in paired uninvolved adjacent lung, and some 28 of these tumor clones were also found among the top 100 clones of the paired uninvolved adjacent lung. Multi-region tumor sequencing was not performed, so intratumor heterogeneity could not be excluded. Because the study design was exploratory, TCR variables were selected using unadjusted p-values without false-discovery rate correction. Longer overall survival was associated with higher T cell density in blood, whereas shorter survival was associated with higher clonality in adjacent lung. Uninvolved tumor-adjacent lung showed the highest T cell clonality, higher than tumor, which suggests more focused antigenic responses in the uninvolved tumor-adjacent lung.

At diagnosis, tumor, uninvolved tumor-adjacent lung and peripheral blood were collected and then preserved as a mix of FFPE and fresh-frozen material. For TCR repertoire profiling, blood samples were analyzed as peripheral blood mononuclear cells. The immunoSEQ Assay was used to sequence TCR beta CDR3 regions from DNA. The published analysis was carried out like this. To compute T cell density, TCR beta template counts were normalized to usable DNA, which was estimated by amplifying housekeeping genes. The preseqR package was used to estimate richness by extrapolating to 400,000 templates for PBMC samples and to 120,000 templates for tissue samples. Clonality was defined by subtracting Pielou's evenness from one. To identify tissue-enriched TCRs, differential abundance testing was run on productive amino-acid clonotypes with a minimum total count of 5 and an alpha of 0.1. Repertoire overlap between compartments was quantified with the Jaccard Index and Morisita Overlap Index. TCR beta CDR3s were clustered by GLIPH together with public tetramer-defined viral CDR3s, and at least three viral sequences plus V-gene enrichment were required for viral motifs. TCRdb took this table from immuneACCESS and kept in-frame rearrangements with V and J called. Such tables lack part of the clones; where checked against another copy, unresolved V genes explain under half of the gap, and the rest is unexplained. V and J calls and clone size follow that table, whereas D and trimming were derived from the DNA. For this sample the table gives over 30,000 clones, of which 80% to 90% were detected only once. In total, the top ten clones hold around 2.9% of the sample.

V is shortened by 5 bases, J by 9 bases, and the region joining them spans 20 bases. CDR1 and CDR2 were assigned from the germline V gene as SNHLY and FYNNEI. The cysteine opens and the phenylalanine closes a CDR3 of 15 amino acids. CDR3 DNA only is kept here, 45 bases in frame from base 1. Recombination connected TRBV2 to TRBJ2-1, with the D call perhaps TRBD1 or TRBD2, each one matching 6 bases. Material: peripheral blood, obtained before any cancer treatment. This TCR came from a woman between 35 and 70 years old with stage I lung adenocarcinoma. The DNA reads as follows: TGTGCCAGCAGTTACCTTCATCTGGGGGGCGGTGAGCAGTTCTTC. Its protein reads: CASSYLHLGGGEQFF.